What follows are 8 T cell receptor beta chains derived from one specimen sequenced in a study of T cells in Graves' hyperthyroidism and ophthalmopathy. It was RNA transcripts that yielded the amplified TCR beta CDR3 regions. HTBI primers were the set used in a first-round RT-PCR of the TCR CDR3. MiXCR was run by TCRdb on the multiplex PCR reads, yielding one entry per CDR3 protein. The sample yields 400,000 to 600,000 distinct CDR3 sequences, less than 25% seen once. Material for sequencing was blood. The receptors originated from a young man with Graves' hyperthyroidism.

Concerning this clonotype itself: Since a much larger clone is just one base distant, this may be a read error. Given the absence of the conserved phenylalanine or tryptophan at the CDR3 end, a read error is likely. The rearrangement uses TRBV6-1 and TRBJ1-2; D is unresolved. Looked up from germline, CDR1 is MNHNS and CDR2 is SASEGT. The CDR3 contains 13 residues. V gave up 10 bases and J gave up 0 bases, with 12 bases separating them. CDR3 in DNA: TGTGCCACCCGGGCGGCAGCTAACTATGGCTACACCGTC. Its translation is CATRAAANYGYTV.

This clonotype was detected ten times or more. The chain couples TRBV6-1 to TRBJ2-5; 9 positions match TRBD1. Germline assignment: CDR1 MNHNS and CDR2 SASEGT. The CDR3 length is 15 residues. V was clipped by 6 bases and J by 2 bases; unmatched bases: 7. This chain's CDR3 is CASRTRDRVQETQYF. In DNA form, the CDR3 reads TGTGCCAGCAGAACGAGGGACAGGGTTCAAGAGACCCAGTACTTC.

This clonotype was seen repeatedly, ten times or more. The chain is built from TRBV7-2 and TRBJ2-7; D gene uncertain. This CDR3 has 13 residues. With 4 bases removed from V and 6 bases from J, the gap between germline ends came to 13 bases. Looked up from germline, CDR1 is SGHTA and CDR2 is FQGNSA. CDR3 DNA sequence: TGTGCCAGCAGCTCTCCCACCCCTGGCGAGCAGTACTTC. This encodes CASSSPTPGEQYF.

This clonotype was found many times. This sequence joins TRBV12-3 or TRBV12-4 and TRBJ2-2, with 10 bases aligning to TRBD1. With V trimmed by 2 bases and J by 6 bases, 3 bases remained unmatched. This CDR3 region has 15 residues. The CDR3 loop is CASSLRTGGSGELFF. CDR3 DNA: TGTGCCAGCAGTTTACGGACAGGGGGATCCGGGGAGCTGTTTTTT.

The chain uses TRBV24-1 and TRBJ1-1; TRBD1 is a possible D gene (6 bases). Germline lookup yields CDR1 KGHDR and CDR2 SFDVKD. The CDR3 runs 17 residues. Trimming cost V 0 bases and J 6 bases, with 19 bases left between them. The CDR3, as DNA: TGTGCCACCAGTGATTTGACCGACAGGCCGATGGGACCTGAAGCTTTCTTT. Translation gives CATSDLTDRPMGPEAFF.

This clonotype was detected a few times. J is TRBJ2-2 and V is TRBV5-1; the D call may be TRBD1 or TRBD2 (5 bases each). Per germline, CDR1 SGHRS and CDR2 YFSETQ. Trimming cost V 4 bases and J 4 bases, with 17 bases left between them. This CDR3 is built from 16 residues. CDR3 in DNA: TGCGCCAGCAGCGATAGTGTTGGGACGGGCACCGGGGAGCTGTTTTTT. Encoded protein: CASSDSVGTGTGELFF. The full variable domain, with the rest looked up from reference TRBV5-1 and TRBJ2-2, is KAGVTQTPRYLIKTRGQQVTLSCSPISGHRSVSWYQQTPGQGLQFLFEYFSETQRNKGNFPGRFSGRQFSNSRSEMNVSTLELGDSALYLCASSDSVGTGTGELFFGEGSRLTVL.

Many counts were recorded for this clonotype. The CDR3 protein is CASSPIGGSYEQYF. As DNA, the CDR3 is TGTGCCAGCAGCCCAATAGGGGGCTCCTACGAGCAGTACTTC. This sequence joins TRBV11-2 and TRBJ2-7, with a tentative D call TRBD1 (6 bases). Germline lookup yields CDR1 SGHAT and CDR2 FQNNGV. The CDR3 covers 14 residues. The germline V and J ends were trimmed by 5 bases and 0 bases, with 11 bases remaining between them. The variable domain in full, with the rest retrieved from reference TRBV11-2 and TRBJ2-7, is EAGVAQSPRYKIIEKRQSVAFWCNPISGHATLYWYQQILGQGPKLLIQFQNNGVVDDSQLPKDRFSAERLKGVDSTLKIQPAKLEDSAVYLCASSPIGGSYEQYFGPGTRLTVT.

This clonotype was detected a few times. Compared with germline, one end of the junction differs, possibly owing to a read error. This chain links TRBV5-1 with TRBJ2-2; possibly TRBD1 for D (6 bases). The germline V gene encodes CDR1 SGHRS and CDR2 YFSETQ. The CDR3 is made up of 15 amino acids. CDR3 amino acids: CASSQIGQNTGELCF. CDR3 bases: TGCGCCAGCAGCCAGATAGGACAGAACACCGGGGAGCTGTGTTTT.